This is a list of T cell receptor beta chains from one sample in a study of Tregs in tolerant kidney transplant recipients. Only in-frame clones appear in the TCRdb table, and some are missing; sequencing was by immunoSEQ multiplex PCR. The table shows around 120,000 clones, with roughly nine tenths occurring only once. Sequencing was performed on CD4+ T cells from blood. Every receptor here comes from a human donor in good health. The CDR3 runs from the conserved cysteine through the conserved F or W. The order of the fields is CDR3 protein, CDR3 DNA, V gene, CDR3 length, clone size, J gene, D gene. D genes are given only for firm matches. Rows may omit the clone size; those that give it use once, few, many or a size class.

CDR3aa: CASSSGGPAYEQYF
CDR3nt: TGTGCCAGCAGTAGCGGGGGTCCCGCCTACGAGCAGTACTTC
v_gene: TRBV6-5
len: 14
abundance: .
j_gene: TRBJ2-7
d_gene: TRBD2

CDR3aa: CASSPIDNSGNTIYF
CDR3nt: TGTGCCAGCTCACCAATAGACAACTCTGGAAACACCATATATTTT
v_gene: TRBV18
len: 15
abundance: .
j_gene: TRBJ1-3
d_gene: .

CDR3aa: CAWSAYRDQPQHF
CDR3nt: TGTGCCTGGAGTGCCTACAGGGACCAGCCCCAGCATTTT
v_gene: TRBV30
len: 13
abundance: once
j_gene: TRBJ1-5
d_gene: .

CDR3aa: CASSLAGTSGYTF
CDR3nt: TGTGCCAGCAGCTTAGCTGGGACTAGTGGCTACACCTTC
v_gene: TRBV7-2
len: 13
abundance: .
j_gene: TRBJ1-2
d_gene: .

CDR3aa: CASSVQGADAPYTF
CDR3nt: TGTGCCAGCAGTGTACAGGGGGCGGATGCCCCATACACCTTC
v_gene: TRBV6-4
len: 14
abundance: .
j_gene: TRBJ1-2
d_gene: TRBD1

CDR3aa: CASSVVDTQYF
CDR3nt: TGTGCCAGCAGTGTGGTAGATACGCAGTATTTT
v_gene: TRBV2
len: 11
abundance: .
j_gene: TRBJ2-3
d_gene: .

CDR3aa: CASSLSYRNQPQHF
CDR3nt: TGTGCCAGCAGTTTATCCTATCGTAATCAGCCCCAGCATTTT
v_gene: TRBV27
len: 14
abundance: .
j_gene: TRBJ1-5
d_gene: .

CDR3aa: CASSQVRGWNTIYF
CDR3nt: TGCGCCAGCAGCCAAGTCCGAGGGTGGAACACCATATATTTT
v_gene: TRBV4-1
len: 14
abundance: .
j_gene: TRBJ1-3
d_gene: .

CDR3aa: CASSLSRGTYEQYF
CDR3nt: TGTGCCAGCAGTTTAAGCCGCGGGACTTACGAGCAGTACTTC
v_gene: TRBV27
len: 14
abundance: .
j_gene: TRBJ2-7
d_gene: .

CDR3aa: CASSFRRGSTDTQYF
CDR3nt: TGTGCCAGCAGCTTTAGGCGGGGTAGCACAGATACGCAGTATTTT
v_gene: TRBV11-2
len: 15
abundance: .
j_gene: TRBJ2-3
d_gene: .

CDR3aa: CASNLGQVRTGELFF
CDR3nt: TGTGCCAGCAATCTAGGACAGGTTAGGACCGGGGAGCTGTTTTTT
v_gene: TRBV6-1
len: 15
abundance: .
j_gene: TRBJ2-2
d_gene: TRBD1

CDR3aa: CASSLSPGWAGNTIYF
CDR3nt: TGTGCCAGCAGTTTGTCCCCGGGATGGGCTGGAAACACCATATATTTT
v_gene: TRBV27
len: 16
abundance: .
j_gene: TRBJ1-3
d_gene: .

CDR3aa: CASSFQDGKNTEAFF
CDR3nt: TGTGCCAGCAGTTTCCAGGACGGTAAGAACACTGAAGCTTTCTTT
v_gene: TRBV27
len: 15
abundance: once
j_gene: TRBJ1-1
d_gene: .

CDR3aa: CASSANREQYF
CDR3nt: TGTGCCAGCTCAGCAAACCGGGAGCAGTACTTC
v_gene: TRBV18
len: 11
abundance: .
j_gene: TRBJ2-7
d_gene: .

CDR3aa: CASSRLTGTDEAFF
CDR3nt: TGTGCCAGCAGCCGCCTAACCGGGACAGATGAAGCTTTCTTT
v_gene: TRBV7-2
len: 14
abundance: .
j_gene: TRBJ1-1
d_gene: TRBD1

CDR3aa: CASSFGGAGTDTQYF
CDR3nt: TGTGCCAGCAGCTTCGGGGGGGCAGGGACAGATACGCAGTATTTT
v_gene: TRBV5-4
len: 15
abundance: .
j_gene: TRBJ2-3
d_gene: TRBD2

CDR3aa: CASSLKPLYEQYF
CDR3nt: TGTGCCAGCAGCTTAAAACCCCTCTACGAGCAGTACTTC
v_gene: TRBV7-2
len: 13
abundance: .
j_gene: TRBJ2-7
d_gene: .

CDR3aa: CASKSGGVSPLHF
CDR3nt: TGTGCCAGCAAATCGGGGGGGGTATCACCCCTCCACTTT
v_gene: TRBV6-5
len: 13
abundance: .
j_gene: TRBJ1-6
d_gene: .

CDR3aa: CSVGSGGSLRNEQFF
CDR3nt: TGCAGCGTTGGCTCAGGGGGATCCCTGAGGAATGAGCAGTTCTTC
v_gene: TRBV29-1
len: 15
abundance: few
j_gene: TRBJ2-1
d_gene: TRBD1

CDR3aa: CAWSVARSSGNTIYF
CDR3nt: TGTGCCTGGAGTGTAGCGAGGAGCTCTGGAAACACCATATATTTT
v_gene: TRBV30
len: 15
abundance: .
j_gene: TRBJ1-3
d_gene: .

CDR3aa: CASARLTAYEQYF
CDR3nt: TGTGCCAGCGCTCGACTTACCGCCTACGAGCAGTACTTC
v_gene: TRBV7-2
len: 13
abundance: .
j_gene: TRBJ2-7
d_gene: .

CDR3aa: CASSPIYRTPEQYF
CDR3nt: TGCGCCAGCAGCCCAATTTACAGGACCCCTGAGCAGTACTTC
v_gene: TRBV4-1
len: 14
abundance: .
j_gene: TRBJ2-7
d_gene: .

CDR3aa: CATPRDGNQPQHF
CDR3nt: TGTGCCACCCCACGGGACGGCAATCAGCCCCAGCATTTT
v_gene: TRBV21-1
len: 13
abundance: .
j_gene: TRBJ1-5
d_gene: .

CDR3aa: CASSLMGGQGSYGYTF
CDR3nt: TGTGCCAGCAGCTTAATGGGAGGACAGGGGTCATATGGCTACACCTTC
v_gene: TRBV11-2
len: 16
abundance: .
j_gene: TRBJ1-2
d_gene: TRBD1

CDR3aa: CASSRGQGPTGTEAFF
CDR3nt: TGTGCCAGCAGCAGAGGACAGGGCCCCACGGGCACTGAAGCTTTCTTT
v_gene: TRBV9
len: 16
abundance: .
j_gene: TRBJ1-1
d_gene: TRBD1

CDR3aa: CASSSGGTGNQPQHF
CDR3nt: TGTGCCAGCAGCTCGGGAGGGACGGGCAATCAGCCCCAGCATTTT
v_gene: TRBV6-5
len: 15
abundance: once
j_gene: TRBJ1-5
d_gene: .

CDR3aa: CASSLASSYEQYF
CDR3nt: TGTGCCAGCAGCTTAGCTAGTTCCTACGAGCAGTACTTC
v_gene: TRBV7-9
len: 13
abundance: once
j_gene: TRBJ2-7
d_gene: .

CDR3aa: CASSYSTWTAFNEQFF
CDR3nt: TGTGCCAGCAGTTACTCGACTTGGACAGCTTTCAATGAGCAGTTCTTC
v_gene: TRBV6-6
len: 16
abundance: once
j_gene: TRBJ2-1
d_gene: .

CDR3aa: CASSWGLNYGYTF
CDR3nt: TGCGCCAGCAGCTGGGGGCTGAACTATGGCTACACCTTC
v_gene: TRBV5-1
len: 13
abundance: .
j_gene: TRBJ1-2
d_gene: .

CDR3aa: CASSRPLETSDKLYNEQFF
CDR3nt: TGCGCCAGCAGCCGACCCCTCGAAACCTCGGACAAGCTCTACAATGAGCAGTTCTTC
v_gene: TRBV5-1
len: 19
abundance: .
j_gene: TRBJ2-1
d_gene: .

CDR3aa: CASSARGISPLHF
CDR3nt: TGTGCCAGCAGCGCCAGGGGTATATCACCCCTCCACTTT
v_gene: TRBV7-6
len: 13
abundance: .
j_gene: TRBJ1-6
d_gene: .

CDR3aa: CASRYMGDRGTEAFF
CDR3nt: TGTGCCAGCAGATATATGGGGGACAGGGGAACTGAAGCTTTCTTT
v_gene: TRBV27
len: 15
abundance: .
j_gene: TRBJ1-1
d_gene: TRBD1

CDR3aa: CASSLAVTGEGTEAFF
CDR3nt: TGCGCCAGCAGCTTGGCCGTGACAGGGGAAGGGACTGAAGCTTTCTTT
v_gene: TRBV5-1
len: 16
abundance: .
j_gene: TRBJ1-1
d_gene: TRBD1

CDR3aa: CSARYPNTQYF
CDR3nt: TGCAGTGCTAGATACCCTAATACGCAGTATTTT
v_gene: TRBV20-1
len: 11
abundance: .
j_gene: TRBJ2-3
d_gene: .

CDR3aa: CASRPDDRGILPQHF
CDR3nt: TGCGCCAGCAGACCCGACGACAGGGGGATTCTGCCCCAGCATTTT
v_gene: TRBV5-1
len: 15
abundance: .
j_gene: TRBJ1-5
d_gene: TRBD1

CDR3aa: CASSVATETSGRAQYF
CDR3nt: TGTGCCAGCAGCGTAGCTACGGAAACTAGCGGGAGGGCCCAGTATTTT
v_gene: TRBV9
len: 16
abundance: few
j_gene: TRBJ2-3
d_gene: TRBD2

CDR3aa: CASSLVGGSGNTIYF
CDR3nt: TGTGCCAGCAGCTTGGTGGGAGGCTCTGGAAACACCATATATTTT
v_gene: TRBV5-5
len: 15
abundance: .
j_gene: TRBJ1-3
d_gene: .

CDR3aa: CASSLAGVSEQYF
CDR3nt: TGTGCCAGCAGCTTAGCGGGTGTAAGCGAGCAGTACTTC
v_gene: TRBV7-6
len: 13
abundance: .
j_gene: TRBJ2-7
d_gene: .

CDR3aa: CASSEEGYQPQHF
CDR3nt: TGTGCCAGCAGTGAAGAGGGGTACCAGCCCCAGCATTTT
v_gene: TRBV6-1
len: 13
abundance: .
j_gene: TRBJ1-5
d_gene: .

CDR3aa: CASSLAPRANTDTQYF
CDR3nt: TGTGCCAGCAGTTTAGCTCCACGGGCGAATACAGATACGCAGTATTTT
v_gene: TRBV27
len: 16
abundance: .
j_gene: TRBJ2-3
d_gene: .

CDR3aa: CASSRPGTSGSNEQFF
CDR3nt: TGCGCCAGCAGCCGGCCCGGGACTAGCGGGAGTAATGAGCAGTTCTTC
v_gene: TRBV4-1
len: 16
abundance: .
j_gene: TRBJ2-1
d_gene: TRBD2

CDR3aa: CASSYRLLDTQYF
CDR3nt: TGTGCCAGCAGCTACCGACTGCTAGATACGCAGTATTTT
v_gene: TRBV5-4
len: 13
abundance: .
j_gene: TRBJ2-3
d_gene: .

CDR3aa: CAISESGWTVIDNEQFF
CDR3nt: TGTGCCATCAGTGAGTCGGGGTGGACAGTAATTGACAATGAGCAGTTCTTC
v_gene: TRBV10-3
len: 17
abundance: .
j_gene: TRBJ2-1
d_gene: .